The sequence of this T cell receptor beta chain was determined in a study of molecular identifiers for immune sequencing clone quantification. Study-level background: Split five ways in replicates, RNA from roughly 20,000 or 100,000 naive CD8 cells had four portions sequenced. Whole-study findings and limits: Detectable among around 1 million naive cells, according to reports, was Jurkat TCR RNA spiked in from one cell. In naive cells, under 1% of molecules belonged to clones above 20 RNA copies, against over 98% in effector cells.

This clonotype came up many times. As yet, its antigen is unknown. This CDR3 spans 16 amino acids. V gave up 1 base and J gave up 7 bases, with 14 bases separating them. Bulk TCR libraries used previously described methods and listed TCR primers. From the PCR reads, TCRdb called clonotypes with MiXCR, one entry per CDR3 protein. Among 300,000 to 400,000 distinct CDR3 sequences listed, roughly 23% were seen once. The clonotype originates from a human donor in good health. Some libraries in this study had Jurkat cell RNA spiked in. The sample consisted of naive CD8+ T cells from blood, with Jurkat cell RNA spiked in. Subset reported: FACS-sorted CD8+CD4-CCR7+CD45RA+ naive T cells. This rearrangement joins TRBV12-3 or TRBV12-4 to TRBJ1-6; no definite D call. In DNA, the CDR3 is TGTGCCAGCAGTTTAGGTCAGCCGAGCCGGAATTCACCCCTCCACTTT. Protein sequence: CASSLGQPSRNSPLHF.